This T cell receptor (beta chain) was identified in a study of cytomegalovirus exposure and HLA in healthy donors. Comment on this clone: Its target is unknown.

The germline V gene has CDR1 SGHVS and CDR2 FNYEAQ. Deletions cut 2 bases from V and 2 bases from J, with 9 bases between. This CDR3 has 15 amino acids. Study-wide results and caveats: In a later analysis, a missense DCLRE1C variant was linked to TCR beta V- and J-gene trimming. Later work associated 17,000 or so TCR beta sequences with HLA alleles at 0.05 false discovery rate. According to the study, 180 or so TCR beta chains were cytomegalovirus-associated. Highly shared sequence variants in one cluster were likely a sequencing artifact.

The PCR ran on 60 Vbeta and 13 Jbeta primers. Method: immunoSEQ multiplex PCR; TCRdb's copy keeps in-frame clones and lacks some. The repertoire holds roughly 150,000 clones, with roughly 80% as singletons. This receptor was identified in a male donor in good health and CMV-seronegative. The chain employs TRBV7-6 and TRBJ1-4; TRBD1 is a possible D gene (5 bases). The sample comprised PBMCs. CDR3 DNA: TGTGCCAGCAGCTTACAGGGATTGACTAATGAAAAACTGTTTTTT. Translation gives CASSLQGLTNEKLFF.